The 7 T cell receptor beta chains listed next were all sequenced from one sample in a study of blood T cell repertoires in COVID-19. The repertoire was sequenced with immunoSEQ multiplex PCR; TCRdb's copy has only in-frame clones and lacks some. The table records about 210,000 clones, 81% of them present only once. Sequenced: PBMCs or T cells enriched from blood (not recorded which). The receptors derive from a woman in her 50s with acute COVID-19.

The V call is TRBV5-1, the J call TRBJ2-3; D unclear. V dropped 3 bases and J dropped 4 bases, with 15 bases sitting between them. Germline V gene data show CDR1 as SGHRS and CDR2 as YFSETQ. This CDR3 contains 15 residues. The CDR3 here is CASSSLEKNPDTQYF. The CDR3 coding sequence is TGCGCCAGCAGCTCATTGGAGAAGAATCCAGATACGCAGTATTTT.

V and J are TRBV18 and TRBJ1-5; TRBD1 is a possible D gene (6 bases). This CDR3 contains 15 residues. Trimming left V 0 bases short and J 3 bases short, with 9 bases between. CDR1 KGHSH and CDR2 LQKENI come from the germline V gene. The CDR3 bases are TGTGCCAGCTCACCACCCGGACAGTACAATCAGCCCCAGCATTTT. Translation gives CASSPPGQYNQPQHF.

The chain employs TRBV11-3 and TRBJ2-3, with 9 bases fitting TRBD2. The CDR3 totals 16 residues. The trim removed 6 bases at V and 3 bases at J, leaving 10 bases unmatched. Germline V gives CDR1 SGHNT, CDR2 YENEEA. The CDR3 DNA reads TGTGCCAGCAGTTTCCAGGGACTAGCCGTAACAGATACGCAGTATTTT. It encodes CASSFQGLAVTDTQYF.

The rearrangement uses TRBV2 and TRBJ2-7, with 10 bases that match TRBD1. V dropped 6 bases and J dropped 5; count of bases not matched to a gene: 10. The CDR3 runs 15 residues. Germline loops: CDR1 SNHLY, CDR2 FYNNEI. CDR3 sequence reads: CASRGQGLLGHEQYF. Written as DNA, the CDR3 is TGTGCCAGCAGGGGACAGGGGCTCCTCGGCCACGAGCAGTACTTC.

The rearrangement joins TRBV18 to TRBJ1-2, with unresolved D. Looked up from germline, CDR1 is KGHSH and CDR2 is LQKENI. CDR3 length: 13 residues. V shed 8 bases and J shed 6 bases, with 16 bases lying between them. CDR3 bases: TGTGCCAGCGCATCCATTACAGTCGATGGCTACACCTTC. Encoded protein: CASASITVDGYTF. The full variable domain, completed using reference TRBV18 and TRBJ1-2, is NAGVMQNPRHLVRRRGQEARLRCSPMKGHSHVYWYRQLPEEGLKFMVYLQKENIIDESGMPKERFSAEFPKEGPSILRIQQVVRGDSAAYFCASASITVDGYTFGSGTRLTVV.

This clone has a handful of counts. The V call is TRBV18, the J call TRBJ1-1; TRBD1 might be the D (5 bases). Between the trimmed V and J ends, which lost 2 bases and 5 bases, there was a span of 15 bases. Per germline, CDR1 KGHSH and CDR2 LQKENI. The CDR3 sequence is 15 residues long. This CDR3 is CASSPIAGQGTEAFF. CDR3 bases: TGTGCCAGCTCACCAATTGCCGGTCAGGGTACTGAAGCTTTCTTT.

This clone occurred a few times. J is TRBJ2-7 and V is TRBV4-2; 10 nucleotides align to TRBD2. Trimming removed 0 bases from V and 3 bases from J; junction bases left unmatched: 2. Germline CDR1 LGHNA, CDR2 YNFKEQ. The CDR3 covers 15 residues. This chain's CDR3 is CASSQEASGSYEQYF. CDR3 bases: TGTGCCAGCAGCCAAGAGGCTAGCGGGAGCTACGAGCAGTACTTC.